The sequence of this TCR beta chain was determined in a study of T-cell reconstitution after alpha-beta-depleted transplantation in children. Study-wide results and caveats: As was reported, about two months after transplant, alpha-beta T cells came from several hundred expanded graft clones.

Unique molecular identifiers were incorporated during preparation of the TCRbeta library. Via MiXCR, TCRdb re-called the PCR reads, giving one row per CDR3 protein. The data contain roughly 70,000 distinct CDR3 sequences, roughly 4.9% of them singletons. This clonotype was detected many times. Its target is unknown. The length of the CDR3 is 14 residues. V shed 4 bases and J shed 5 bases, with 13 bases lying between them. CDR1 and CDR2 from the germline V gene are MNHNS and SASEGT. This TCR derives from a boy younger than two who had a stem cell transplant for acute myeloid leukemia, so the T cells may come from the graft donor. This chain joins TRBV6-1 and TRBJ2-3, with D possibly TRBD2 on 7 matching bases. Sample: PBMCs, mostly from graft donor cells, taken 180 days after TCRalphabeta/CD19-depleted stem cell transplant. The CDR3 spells CASSVGGQGDTQYF. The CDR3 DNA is TGTGCCAGCAGTGTGGGGGGGCAGGGAGATACGCAGTATTTT.